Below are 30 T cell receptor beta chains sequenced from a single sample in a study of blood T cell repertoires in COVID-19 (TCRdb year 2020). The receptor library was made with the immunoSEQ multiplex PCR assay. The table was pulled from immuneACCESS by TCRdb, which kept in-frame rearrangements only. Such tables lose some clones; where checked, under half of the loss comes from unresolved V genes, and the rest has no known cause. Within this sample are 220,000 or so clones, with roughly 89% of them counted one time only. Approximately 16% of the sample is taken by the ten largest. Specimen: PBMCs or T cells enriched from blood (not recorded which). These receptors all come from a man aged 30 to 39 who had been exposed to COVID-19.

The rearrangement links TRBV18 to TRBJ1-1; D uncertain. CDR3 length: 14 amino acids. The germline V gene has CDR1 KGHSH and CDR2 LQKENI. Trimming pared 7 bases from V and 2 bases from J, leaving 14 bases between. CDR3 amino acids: CASLEARRNTEAFF. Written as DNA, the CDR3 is TGTGCCAGCTTAGAGGCCCGTCGCAACACTGAAGCTTTCTTT.

In DNA form, the CDR3 reads TGTGCCAGCAGCTCAAGCAGGAACTATGGCTACACCTTC. Amino acid sequence: CASSSSRNYGYTF. The chain uses TRBV12-3 or TRBV12-4 and TRBJ1-2, with D hard to call. V dropped 6 bases and J dropped 2 bases, with 10 bases sitting between them. This CDR3 is built from 13 residues.

The CDR3 coding sequence is TGTGCCAGTAGTATTGGGGGGGAGCAGGAAGCTTTCTTT. It is translated as CASSIGGEQEAFF. The V gene is TRBV19, the J gene TRBJ1-1; D might be TRBD1 (5 bases). Trimming pared 3 bases from V and 8 bases from J, leaving 13 bases between. CDR1 and CDR2 (germline): LNHDA, SQIVND (reference sequence). CDR3 length: 13 residues. Drawing the rest from reference TRBV19 and TRBJ1-1, the complete variable domain is DGGITQSPKYLFRKEGQNVTLSCEQNLNHDAMYWYRQDPGQGLRLIYYSQIVNDFQKGDIAEGYSVSREKKESFPLTVTSAQKNPTAFYLCASSIGGEQEAFFGQGTRLTVV.

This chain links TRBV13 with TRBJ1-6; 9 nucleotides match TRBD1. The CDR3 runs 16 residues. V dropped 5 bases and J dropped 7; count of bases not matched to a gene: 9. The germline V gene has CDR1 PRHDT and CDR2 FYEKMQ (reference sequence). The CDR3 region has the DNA TGTGCCAGCAGCCCCCGGGGACAGGGATCGAATTCACCCCTCCACTTT. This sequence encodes CASSPRGQGSNSPLHF.

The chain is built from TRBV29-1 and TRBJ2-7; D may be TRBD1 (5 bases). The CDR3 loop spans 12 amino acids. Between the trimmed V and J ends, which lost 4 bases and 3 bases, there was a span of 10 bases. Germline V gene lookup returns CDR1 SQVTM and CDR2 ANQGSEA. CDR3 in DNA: TGCAGCGTTGTCGGGCAGGGCTACGAGCAGTACTTC. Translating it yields CSVVGQGYEQYF.

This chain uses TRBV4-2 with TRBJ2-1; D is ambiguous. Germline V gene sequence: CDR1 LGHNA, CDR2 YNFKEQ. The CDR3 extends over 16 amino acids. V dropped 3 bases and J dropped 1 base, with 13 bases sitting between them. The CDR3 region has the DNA TGTGCCAGCAGCCACTTTAGCCGGCCATCCTACAATGAGCAGTTCTTC. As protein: CASSHFSRPSYNEQFF.

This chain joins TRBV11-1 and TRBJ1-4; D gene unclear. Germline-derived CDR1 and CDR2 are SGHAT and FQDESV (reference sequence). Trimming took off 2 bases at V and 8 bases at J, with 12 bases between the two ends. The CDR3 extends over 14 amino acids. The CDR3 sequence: CASSLRGMTEKLFF. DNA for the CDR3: TGTGCCAGCAGCTTACGAGGGATGACCGAAAAACTGTTTTTT.

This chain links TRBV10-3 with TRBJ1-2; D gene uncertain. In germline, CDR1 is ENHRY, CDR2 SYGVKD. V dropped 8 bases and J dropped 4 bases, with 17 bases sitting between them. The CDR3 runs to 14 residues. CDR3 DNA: TGTGCCATCTATGATGAACAACGAACCTATGGCTACACCTTC. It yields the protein CAIYDEQRTYGYTF.

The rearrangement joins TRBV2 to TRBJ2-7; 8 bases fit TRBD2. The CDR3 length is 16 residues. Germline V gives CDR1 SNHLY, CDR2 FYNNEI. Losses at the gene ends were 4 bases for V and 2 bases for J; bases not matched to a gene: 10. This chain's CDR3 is CASSVGLGLVPYEQYF. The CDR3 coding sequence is TGTGCCAGCAGTGTTGGCTTGGGACTAGTCCCCTACGAGCAGTACTTC.

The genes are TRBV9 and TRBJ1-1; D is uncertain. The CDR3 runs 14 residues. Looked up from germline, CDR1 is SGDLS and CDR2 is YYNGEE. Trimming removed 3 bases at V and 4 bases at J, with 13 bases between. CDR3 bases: TGTGCCAGCAGCGCTACTTTGCGGGTCACTGAAGCTTTCTTT. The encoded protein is CASSATLRVTEAFF.

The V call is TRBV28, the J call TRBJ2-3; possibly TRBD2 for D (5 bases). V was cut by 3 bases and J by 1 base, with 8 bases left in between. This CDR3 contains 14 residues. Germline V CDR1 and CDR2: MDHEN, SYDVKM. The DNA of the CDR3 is TGTGCCAGCAGTTTGGTTAGCGGCACAGATACGCAGTATTTT. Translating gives CASSLVSGTDTQYF.

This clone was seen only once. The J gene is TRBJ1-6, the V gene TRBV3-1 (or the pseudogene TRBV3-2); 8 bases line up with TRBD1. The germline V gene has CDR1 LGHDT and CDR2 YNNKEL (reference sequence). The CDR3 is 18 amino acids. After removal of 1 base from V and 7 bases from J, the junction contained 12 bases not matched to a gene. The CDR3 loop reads CASSQGTGGSLGNSPLHF. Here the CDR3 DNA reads TGTGCCAGCAGCCAAGGCACAGGGGGGTCTCTGGGGAATTCACCCCTCCACTTT.

CDR3 DNA sequence: TGTGCCAGCGGGAAACGATGGACGGGAAAGGTGCACGGAAACACCATATATTTT. Protein sequence: CASGKRWTGKVHGNTIYF. The chain links TRBV21-1 to TRBJ1-3. TRBV21-1 is a known pseudogene. The CDR3 is 18 residues long.

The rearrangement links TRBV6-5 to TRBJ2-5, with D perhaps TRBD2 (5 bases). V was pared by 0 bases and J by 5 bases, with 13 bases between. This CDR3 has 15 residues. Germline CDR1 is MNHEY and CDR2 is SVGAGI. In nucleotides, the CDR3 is TGTGCCAGCAGTTACTCCTCACCCCCGGGGGAGACCCAGTACTTC. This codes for CASSYSSPPGETQYF.

The CDR3 DNA reads TGCGCCAGCAGCTTACTCGGACAGTCCTATGGCTACACCTTC. This encodes CASSLLGQSYGYTF. The V gene is TRBV5-1, the J gene TRBJ1-2; a weak D match, TRBD1 (6 bases). V was clipped by 2 bases and J by 4 bases, with 12 bases between them. The germline V gene has CDR1 SGHRS and CDR2 YFSETQ. The CDR3 is 14 residues long.

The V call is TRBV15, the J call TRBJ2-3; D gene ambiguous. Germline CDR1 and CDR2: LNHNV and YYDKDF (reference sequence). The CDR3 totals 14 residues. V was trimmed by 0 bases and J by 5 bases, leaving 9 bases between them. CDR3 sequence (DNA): TGTGCCACCAGCAGAGATCCCACAGAAGATACGCAGTATTTT. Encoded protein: CATSRDPTEDTQYF.

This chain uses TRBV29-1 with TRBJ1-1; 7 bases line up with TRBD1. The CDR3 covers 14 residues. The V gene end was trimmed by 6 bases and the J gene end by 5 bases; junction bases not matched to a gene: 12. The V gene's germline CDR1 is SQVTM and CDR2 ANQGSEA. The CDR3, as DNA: TGCAGCGTAGAGTTAGGGGGCGGCGGTACTGAAGCTTTCTTT. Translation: CSVELGGGGTEAFF.

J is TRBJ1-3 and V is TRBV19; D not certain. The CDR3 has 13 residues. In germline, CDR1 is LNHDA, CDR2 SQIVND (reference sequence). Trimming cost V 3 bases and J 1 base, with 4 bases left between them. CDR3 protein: CASSMTSGNTIYF. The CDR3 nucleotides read TGTGCCAGTAGTATGACTTCTGGAAACACCATATATTTT. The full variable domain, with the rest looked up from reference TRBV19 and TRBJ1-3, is DGGITQSPKYLFRKEGQNVTLSCEQNLNHDAMYWYRQDPGQGLRLIYYSQIVNDFQKGDIAEGYSVSREKKESFPLTVTSAQKNPTAFYLCASSMTSGNTIYFGEGSWLTVV.

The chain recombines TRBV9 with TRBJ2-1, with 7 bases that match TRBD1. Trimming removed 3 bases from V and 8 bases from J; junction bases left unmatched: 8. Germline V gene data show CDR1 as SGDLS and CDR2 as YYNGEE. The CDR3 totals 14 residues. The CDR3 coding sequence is TGTGCCAGCAGCGCTAACACAGGGGTCGATGAGCAGTTCTTC. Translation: CASSANTGVDEQFF.

In nucleotides, the CDR3 is TGTGCTAGTGGTTTGTCCTACCCCGAGGCTGAAGCTTTCTTT. This gives the protein CASGLSYPEAEAFF. The chain is built from TRBV12-5 and TRBJ1-1; the D is unclear. CDR1 is LGHNT, CDR2 FRNRAP, per germline. CDR3 length: 14 residues. Between the trimmed V and J ends, which lost 2 bases and 6 bases, there was a span of 13 bases.

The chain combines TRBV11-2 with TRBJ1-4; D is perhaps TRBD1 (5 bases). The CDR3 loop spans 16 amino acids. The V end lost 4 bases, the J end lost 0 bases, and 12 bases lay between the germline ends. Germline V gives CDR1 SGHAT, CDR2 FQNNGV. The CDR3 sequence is CASSSRDSATNEKLFF. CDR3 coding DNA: TGTGCCAGCAGCTCCCGGGACTCTGCAACTAATGAAAAACTGTTTTTT.

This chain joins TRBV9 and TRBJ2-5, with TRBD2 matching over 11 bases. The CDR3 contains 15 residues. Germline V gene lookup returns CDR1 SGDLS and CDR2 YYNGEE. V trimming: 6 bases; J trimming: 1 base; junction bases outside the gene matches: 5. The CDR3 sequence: CASTSGGSPQETQYF. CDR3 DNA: TGTGCCAGCACTAGCGGGGGGTCTCCCCAAGAGACCCAGTACTTC. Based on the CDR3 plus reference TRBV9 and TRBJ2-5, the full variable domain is DSGVTQTPKHLITATGQRVTLRCSPRSGDLSVYWYQQSLDQGLQFLIQYYNGEERAKGNILERFSAQQFPDLHSELNLSSLELGDSALYFCASTSGGSPQETQYFGPGTRLLVL.

CDR3 DNA: TGCGCCAGCAGCCACGGACAGGGCGGGACTGAAGCTTTCTTT. It yields the protein CASSHGQGGTEAFF. J is TRBJ1-1 and V is TRBV4-1; 8 bases are shared with TRBD1. With 3 bases clipped from V and 5 bases from J, the junction kept 5 bases outside the gene matches. CDR3 length: 14 amino acids. The V gene's germline CDR1 is MGHRA and CDR2 YSYEKL.

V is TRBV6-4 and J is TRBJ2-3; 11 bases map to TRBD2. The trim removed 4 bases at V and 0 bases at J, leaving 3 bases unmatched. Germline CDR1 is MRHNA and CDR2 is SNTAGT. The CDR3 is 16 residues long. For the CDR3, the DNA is TGTGCCAGCAGTGGAACTAGCGGGGGAAGCACAGATACGCAGTATTTT. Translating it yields CASSGTSGGSTDTQYF.

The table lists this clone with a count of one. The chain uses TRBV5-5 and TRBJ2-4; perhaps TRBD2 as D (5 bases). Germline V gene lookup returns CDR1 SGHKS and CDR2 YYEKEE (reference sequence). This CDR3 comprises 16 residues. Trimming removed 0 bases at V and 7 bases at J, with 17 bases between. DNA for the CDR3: TGTGCCAGCAGCTTGGCTGGGCCTCGATCGGGGAACATTCAGTACTTC. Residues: CASSLAGPRSGNIQYF.

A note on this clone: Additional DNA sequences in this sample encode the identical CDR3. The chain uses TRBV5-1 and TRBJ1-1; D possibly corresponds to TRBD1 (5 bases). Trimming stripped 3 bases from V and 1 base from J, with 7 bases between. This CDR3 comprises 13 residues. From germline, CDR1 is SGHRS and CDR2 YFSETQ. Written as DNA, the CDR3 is TGCGCCAGCAGCTCCACAGGGAACACTGAAGCTTTCTTT. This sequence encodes CASSSTGNTEAFF.

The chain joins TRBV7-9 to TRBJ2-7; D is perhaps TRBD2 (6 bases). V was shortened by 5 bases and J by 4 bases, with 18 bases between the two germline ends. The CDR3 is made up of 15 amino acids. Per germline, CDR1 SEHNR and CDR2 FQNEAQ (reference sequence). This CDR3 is CASSPGGGVQYEQYF. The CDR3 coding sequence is TGTGCCAGCAGCCCCGGCGGAGGGGTCCAGTACGAGCAGTACTTC.

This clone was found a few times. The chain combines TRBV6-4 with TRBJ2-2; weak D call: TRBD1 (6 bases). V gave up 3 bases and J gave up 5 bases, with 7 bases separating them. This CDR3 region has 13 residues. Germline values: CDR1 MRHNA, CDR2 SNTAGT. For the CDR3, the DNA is TGTGCCAGCAGTGAGGGGGCAACCGGGGAGCTGTTTTTT. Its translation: CASSEGATGELFF.

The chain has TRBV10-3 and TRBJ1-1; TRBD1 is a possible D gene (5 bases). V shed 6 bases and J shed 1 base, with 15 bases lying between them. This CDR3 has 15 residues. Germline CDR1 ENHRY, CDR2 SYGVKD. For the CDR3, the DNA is TGTGCCATCAGGACACAGGACCGGACGAACACTGAAGCTTTCTTT. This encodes CAIRTQDRTNTEAFF.

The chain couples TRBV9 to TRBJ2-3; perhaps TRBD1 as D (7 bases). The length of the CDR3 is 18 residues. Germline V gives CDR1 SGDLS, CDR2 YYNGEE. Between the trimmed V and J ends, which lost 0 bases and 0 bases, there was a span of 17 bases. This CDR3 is CASSVAAPGGLSTDTQYF. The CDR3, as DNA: TGTGCCAGCAGCGTAGCGGCACCAGGGGGGTTAAGCACAGATACGCAGTATTTT.